This T cell receptor beta chain was sequenced in a study of T-cell reconstitution after alpha-beta-depleted transplantation in children. The CDR3 consists of 17 residues. Trimming removed 1 base from V and 8 bases from J, with 20 bases in between. CDR1 and CDR2 from the germline V gene are KGHDR and SFDVKD. Unique molecular identifiers featured in how the TCRbeta library was prepared. TCRdb processed the PCR reads anew with MiXCR; each CDR3 protein has one entry. This table holds 700,000 to 850,000 distinct CDR3 sequences, roughly 15% found once. The material sequenced was PBMCs, mostly from graft donor cells, taken 360 days after TCRalphabeta/CD19-depleted stem cell transplant. The chain joins TRBV24-1 to TRBJ1-5; D is uncertain. The receptor was isolated from a male patient younger than 18 who had a stem cell transplant for acute lymphoblastic leukemia, so the T cells may come from the graft donor. The CDR3: CATSDFSRRRPKEPQHF. The CDR3 DNA sequence: TGTGCCACCAGTGATTTTTCCCGGCGTCGTCCCAAGGAGCCCCAGCATTTT.